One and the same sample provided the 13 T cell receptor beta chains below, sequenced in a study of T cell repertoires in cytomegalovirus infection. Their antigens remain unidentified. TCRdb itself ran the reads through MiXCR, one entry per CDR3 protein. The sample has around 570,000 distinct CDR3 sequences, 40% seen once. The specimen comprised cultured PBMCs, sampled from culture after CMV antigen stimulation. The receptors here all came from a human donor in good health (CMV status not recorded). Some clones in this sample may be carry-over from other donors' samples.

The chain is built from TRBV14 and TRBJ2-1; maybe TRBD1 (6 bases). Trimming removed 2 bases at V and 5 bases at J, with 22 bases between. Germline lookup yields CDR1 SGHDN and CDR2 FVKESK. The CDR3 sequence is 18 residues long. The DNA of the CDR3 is TGTGCCAGCAGCCAAACCTGGGAGTGGTGGGACATTAACAATGAGCAGTTCTTC. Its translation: CASSQTWEWWDINNEQFF.

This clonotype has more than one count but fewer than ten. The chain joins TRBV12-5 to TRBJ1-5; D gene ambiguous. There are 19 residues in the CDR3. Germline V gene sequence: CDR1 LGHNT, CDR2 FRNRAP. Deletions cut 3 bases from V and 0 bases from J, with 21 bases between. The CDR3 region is CASGFYVDTRNYSNQPQHF. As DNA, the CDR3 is TGTGCTAGTGGTTTTTATGTTGACACACGAAATTATAGCAATCAGCCCCAGCATTTT.

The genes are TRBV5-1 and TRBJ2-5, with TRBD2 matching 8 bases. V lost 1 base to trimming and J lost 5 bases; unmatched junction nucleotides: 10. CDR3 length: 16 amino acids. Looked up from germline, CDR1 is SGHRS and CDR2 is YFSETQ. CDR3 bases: TGCGCCAGCAGCTTGTACGGGGGGGCCGTGGGGGAGACCCAGTACTTC. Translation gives CASSLYGGAVGETQYF. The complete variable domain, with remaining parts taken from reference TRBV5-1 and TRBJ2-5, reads KAGVTQTPRYLIKTRGQQVTLSCSPISGHRSVSWYQQTPGQGLQFLFEYFSETQRNKGNFPGRFSGRQFSNSRSEMNVSTLELGDSALYLCASSLYGGAVGETQYFGPGTRLLVL.

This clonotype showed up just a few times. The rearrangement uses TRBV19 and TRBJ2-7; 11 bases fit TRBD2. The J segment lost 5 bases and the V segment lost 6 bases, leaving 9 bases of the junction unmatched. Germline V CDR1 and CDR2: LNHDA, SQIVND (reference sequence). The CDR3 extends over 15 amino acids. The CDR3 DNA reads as TGTGCCAGTAGCGCTCGGACTAGCGGGTGGAACGAGCAGTACTTC. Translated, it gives CASSARTSGWNEQYF. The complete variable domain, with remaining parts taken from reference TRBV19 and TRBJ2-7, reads DGGITQSPKYLFRKEGQNVTLSCEQNLNHDAMYWYRQDPGQGLRLIYYSQIVNDFQKGDIAEGYSVSREKKESFPLTVTSAQKNPTAFYLCASSARTSGWNEQYFGPGTRLTVT.

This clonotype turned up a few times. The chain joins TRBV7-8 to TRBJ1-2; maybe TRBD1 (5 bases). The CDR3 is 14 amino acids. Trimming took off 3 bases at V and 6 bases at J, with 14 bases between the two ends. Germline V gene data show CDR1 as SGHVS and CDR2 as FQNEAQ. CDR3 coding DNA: TGTGCCAGCAGCTTCCCTGGGGGACTAGATGGCTACACCTTC. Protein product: CASSFPGGLDGYTF.

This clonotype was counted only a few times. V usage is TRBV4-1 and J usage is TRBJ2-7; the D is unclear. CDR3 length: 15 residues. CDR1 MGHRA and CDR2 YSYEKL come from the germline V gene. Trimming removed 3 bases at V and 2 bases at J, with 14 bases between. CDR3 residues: CASSQRWAATYEQYF. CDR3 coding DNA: TGCGCCAGCAGCCAGAGGTGGGCAGCAACCTACGAGCAGTACTTC.

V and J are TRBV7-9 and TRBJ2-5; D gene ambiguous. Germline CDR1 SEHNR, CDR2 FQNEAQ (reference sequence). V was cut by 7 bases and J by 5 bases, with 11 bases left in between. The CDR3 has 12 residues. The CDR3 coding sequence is TGTGCCAGCACCCTTAATGGCGAGACCCAGTACTTC. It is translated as CASTLNGETQYF.

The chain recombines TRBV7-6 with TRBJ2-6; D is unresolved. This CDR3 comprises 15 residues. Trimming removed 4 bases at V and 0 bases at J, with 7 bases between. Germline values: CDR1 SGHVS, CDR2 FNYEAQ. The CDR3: CASSYLLSGANVLTF. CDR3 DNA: TGTGCCAGCAGCTACCTACTCTCTGGGGCCAACGTCCTGACTTTC. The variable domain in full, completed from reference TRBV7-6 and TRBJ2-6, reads GAGVSQSPRYKVTKRGQDVALRCDPISGHVSLYWYRQALGQGPEFLTYFNYEAQQDKSGLPNDRFSAERPEGSISTLTIQRTEQRDSAMYRCASSYLLSGANVLTFGAGSRLTVL.

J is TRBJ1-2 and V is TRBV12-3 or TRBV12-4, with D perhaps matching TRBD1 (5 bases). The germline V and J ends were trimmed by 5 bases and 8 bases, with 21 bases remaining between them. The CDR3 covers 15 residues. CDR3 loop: CASSQTGTAVRGYTF. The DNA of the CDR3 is TGTGCCAGCAGTCAGACCGGGACGGCGGTTAGGGGCTACACCTTC.

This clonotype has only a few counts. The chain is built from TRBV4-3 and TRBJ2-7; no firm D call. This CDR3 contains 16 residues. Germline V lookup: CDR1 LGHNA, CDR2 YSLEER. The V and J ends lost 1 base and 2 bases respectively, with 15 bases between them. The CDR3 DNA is TGCGCCAGCAGCCAAGTAACCCCCCCCACTGCCTACGAGCAGTACTTC. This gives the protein CASSQVTPPTAYEQYF.

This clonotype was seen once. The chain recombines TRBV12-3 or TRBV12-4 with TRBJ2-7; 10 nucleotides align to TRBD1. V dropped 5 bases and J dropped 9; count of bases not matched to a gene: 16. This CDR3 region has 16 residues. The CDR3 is CASSKEGQGDLFGQYF. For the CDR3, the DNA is TGTGCCAGCAGTAAGGAAGGACAGGGGGATTTGTTTGGGCAGTACTTC.

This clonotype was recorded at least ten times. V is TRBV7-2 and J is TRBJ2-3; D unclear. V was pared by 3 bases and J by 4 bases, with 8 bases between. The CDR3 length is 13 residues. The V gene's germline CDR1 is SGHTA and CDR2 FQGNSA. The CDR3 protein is CASSLDRPDTQYF. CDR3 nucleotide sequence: TGTGCCAGCAGCTTGGATCGGCCAGATACGCAGTATTTT.

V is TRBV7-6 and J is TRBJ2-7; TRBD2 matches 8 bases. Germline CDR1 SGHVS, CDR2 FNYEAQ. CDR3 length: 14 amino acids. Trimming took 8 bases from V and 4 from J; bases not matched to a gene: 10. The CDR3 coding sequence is TGTGCCAGCTCCCCAGTGCGGGAGGTTTACGAGCAGTACTTC. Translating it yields CASSPVREVYEQYF.